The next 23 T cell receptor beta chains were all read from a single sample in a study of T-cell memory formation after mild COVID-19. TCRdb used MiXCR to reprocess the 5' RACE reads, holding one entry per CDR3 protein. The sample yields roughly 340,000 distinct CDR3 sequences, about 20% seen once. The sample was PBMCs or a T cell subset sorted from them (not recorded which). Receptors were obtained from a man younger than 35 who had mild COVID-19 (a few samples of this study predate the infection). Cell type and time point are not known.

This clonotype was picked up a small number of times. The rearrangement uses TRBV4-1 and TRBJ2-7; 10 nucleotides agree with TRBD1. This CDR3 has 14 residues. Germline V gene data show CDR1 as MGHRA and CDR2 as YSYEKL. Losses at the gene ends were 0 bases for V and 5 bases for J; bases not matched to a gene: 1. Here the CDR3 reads CASSQEGTGDEQYF. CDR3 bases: TGCGCCAGCAGCCAAGAGGGGACAGGGGACGAGCAGTACTTC.

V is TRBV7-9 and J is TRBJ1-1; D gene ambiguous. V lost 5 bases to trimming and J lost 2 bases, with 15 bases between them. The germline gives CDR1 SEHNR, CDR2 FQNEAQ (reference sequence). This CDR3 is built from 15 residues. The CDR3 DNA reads TGTGCCAGCAGCGACCCTCGGCTTCCCAACACTGAAGCTTTCTTT. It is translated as CASSDPRLPNTEAFF. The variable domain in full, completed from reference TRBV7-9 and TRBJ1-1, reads DTGVSQNPRHKITKRGQNVTFRCDPISEHNRLYWYRQTLGQGPEFLTYFQNEAQLEKSRLLSDRFSAERPKGSFSTLEIQRTEQGDSAMYLCASSDPRLPNTEAFFGQGTRLTVV.

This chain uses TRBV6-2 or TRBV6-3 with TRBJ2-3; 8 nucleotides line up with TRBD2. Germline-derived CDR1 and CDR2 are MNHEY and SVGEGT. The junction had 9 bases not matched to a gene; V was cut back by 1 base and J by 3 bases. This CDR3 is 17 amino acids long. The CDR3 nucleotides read TGTGCCAGCAGTTACTTCAGAGAAGCGGGGGTGACAGATACGCAGTATTTT. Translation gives CASSYFREAGVTDTQYF.

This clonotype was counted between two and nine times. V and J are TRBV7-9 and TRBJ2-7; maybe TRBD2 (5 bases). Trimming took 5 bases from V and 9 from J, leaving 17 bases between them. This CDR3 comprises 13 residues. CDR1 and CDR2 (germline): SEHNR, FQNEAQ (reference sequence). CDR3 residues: CASSPSGEWGQYV. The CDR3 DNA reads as TGTGCCAGCAGCCCCTCCGGGGAATGGGGGCAGTACGTC.

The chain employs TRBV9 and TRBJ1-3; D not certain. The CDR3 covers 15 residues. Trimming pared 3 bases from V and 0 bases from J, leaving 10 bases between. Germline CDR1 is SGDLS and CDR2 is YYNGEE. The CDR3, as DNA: TGTGCCAGCAGCGCGACGAGCTACTCTGGAAACACCATATATTTT. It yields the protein CASSATSYSGNTIYF.

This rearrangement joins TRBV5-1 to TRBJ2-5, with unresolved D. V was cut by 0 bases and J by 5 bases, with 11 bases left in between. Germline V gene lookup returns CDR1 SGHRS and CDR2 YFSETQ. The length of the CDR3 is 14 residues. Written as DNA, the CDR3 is TGCGCCAGCAGCTTGGTGTCCGAGCTGGAGACCCAGTACTTC. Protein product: CASSLVSELETQYF.

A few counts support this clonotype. The CDR3, as DNA: TGCGCCAGCAGCTTGCAGGACAGCACCGGGGAGCTGTTTTTT. Translating gives CASSLQDSTGELFF. The rearrangement uses TRBV5-1 and TRBJ2-2; possibly TRBD1 for D (6 bases). V dropped 1 base and J dropped 4 bases, with 8 bases sitting between them. The germline CDR1 and CDR2 sequences are SGHRS and YFSETQ. CDR3 size: 14 residues.

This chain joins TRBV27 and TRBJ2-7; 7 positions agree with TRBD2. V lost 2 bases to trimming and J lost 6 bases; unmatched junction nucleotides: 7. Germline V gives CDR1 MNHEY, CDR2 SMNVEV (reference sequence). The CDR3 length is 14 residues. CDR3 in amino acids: CASSLRAGVFEQYF. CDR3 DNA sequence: TGTGCCAGCAGTTTAAGGGCGGGAGTCTTCGAGCAGTACTTC.

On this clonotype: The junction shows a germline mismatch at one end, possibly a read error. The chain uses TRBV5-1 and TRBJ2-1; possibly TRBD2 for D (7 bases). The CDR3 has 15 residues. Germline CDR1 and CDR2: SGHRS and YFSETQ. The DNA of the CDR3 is TGCTCCAGCAGCTTGCAGAGGGGGGGCGCGAATGAGCAGTTCTTC. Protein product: CSSSLQRGGANEQFF. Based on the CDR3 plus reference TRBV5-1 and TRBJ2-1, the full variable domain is KAGVTQTPRYLIKTRGQQVTLSCSPISGHRSVSWYQQTPGQGLQFLFEYFSETQRNKGNFPGRFSGRQFSNSRSEMNVSTLELGDSALYLCSSSLQRGGANEQFFGPGTRLTVL.

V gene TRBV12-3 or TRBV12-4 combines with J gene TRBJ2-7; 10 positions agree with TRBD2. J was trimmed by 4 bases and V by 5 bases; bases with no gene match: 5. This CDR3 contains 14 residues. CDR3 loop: CASSPSGGRYEQYF. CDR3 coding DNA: TGTGCCAGCAGTCCTAGCGGGGGACGGTACGAGCAGTACTTC.

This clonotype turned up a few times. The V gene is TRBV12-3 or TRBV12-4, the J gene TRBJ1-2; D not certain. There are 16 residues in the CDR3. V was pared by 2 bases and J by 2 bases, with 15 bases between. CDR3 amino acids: CASSLLRRIDNYGYTF. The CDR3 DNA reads TGTGCCAGCAGTTTATTACGGAGAATAGACAACTATGGCTACACCTTC.

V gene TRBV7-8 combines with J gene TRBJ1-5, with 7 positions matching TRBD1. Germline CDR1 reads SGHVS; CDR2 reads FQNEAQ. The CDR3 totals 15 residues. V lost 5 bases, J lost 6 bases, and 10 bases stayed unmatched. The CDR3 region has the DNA TGTGCCAGCAGCGCCCAGGGGGAGGTGGGTCAGCCCCAGCATTTT. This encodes CASSAQGEVGQPQHF.

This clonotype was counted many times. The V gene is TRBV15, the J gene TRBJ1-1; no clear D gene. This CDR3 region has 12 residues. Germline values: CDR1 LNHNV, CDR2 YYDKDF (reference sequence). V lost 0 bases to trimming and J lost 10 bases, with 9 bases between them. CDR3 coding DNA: TGTGCCACCAGCAGAGATGTCGAGGGAGCTTTCTTT. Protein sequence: CATSRDVEGAFF.

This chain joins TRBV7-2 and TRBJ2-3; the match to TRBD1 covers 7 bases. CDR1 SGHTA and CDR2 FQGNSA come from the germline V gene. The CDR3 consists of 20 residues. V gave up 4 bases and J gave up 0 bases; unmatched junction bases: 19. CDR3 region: CASSYTNLGVQGSSTDTQYF. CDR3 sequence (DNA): TGTGCCAGCAGCTACACCAACCTAGGAGTACAGGGGAGTAGCACAGATACGCAGTATTTT. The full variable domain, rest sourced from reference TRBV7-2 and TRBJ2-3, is GAGVSQSPSNKVTEKGKDVELRCDPISGHTALYWYRQSLGQGLEFLIYFQGNSAPDKSGLPSDRFSAERTGGSVSTLTIQRTQQEDSAVYLCASSYTNLGVQGSSTDTQYFGPGTRLTVL.

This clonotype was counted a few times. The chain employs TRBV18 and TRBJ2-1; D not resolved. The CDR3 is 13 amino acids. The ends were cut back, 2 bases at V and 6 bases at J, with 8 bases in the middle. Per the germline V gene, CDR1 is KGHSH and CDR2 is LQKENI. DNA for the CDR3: TGTGCCAGCTCACCAACGGGTATCAATGAGCAGTTCTTC. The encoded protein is CASSPTGINEQFF.

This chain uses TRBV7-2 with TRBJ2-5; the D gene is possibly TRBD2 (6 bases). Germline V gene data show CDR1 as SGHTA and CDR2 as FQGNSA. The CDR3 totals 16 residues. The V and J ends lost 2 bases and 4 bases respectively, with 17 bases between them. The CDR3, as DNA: TGTGCCAGCAGCTTAATAGCGGCAGGGTCTACAGAGACCCAGTACTTC. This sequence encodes CASSLIAAGSTETQYF.

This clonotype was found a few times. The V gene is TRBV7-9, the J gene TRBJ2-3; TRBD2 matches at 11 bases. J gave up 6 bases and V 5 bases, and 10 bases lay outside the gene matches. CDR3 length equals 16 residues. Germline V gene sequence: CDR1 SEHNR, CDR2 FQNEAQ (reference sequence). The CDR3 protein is CASSRLAGGPPDTQYF. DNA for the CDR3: TGTGCCAGCAGCCGCCTAGCGGGGGGCCCTCCGGATACGCAGTATTTT. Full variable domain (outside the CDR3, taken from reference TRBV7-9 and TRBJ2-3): DTGVSQNPRHKITKRGQNVTFRCDPISEHNRLYWYRQTLGQGPEFLTYFQNEAQLEKSRLLSDRFSAERPKGSFSTLEIQRTEQGDSAMYLCASSRLAGGPPDTQYFGPGTRLTVL.

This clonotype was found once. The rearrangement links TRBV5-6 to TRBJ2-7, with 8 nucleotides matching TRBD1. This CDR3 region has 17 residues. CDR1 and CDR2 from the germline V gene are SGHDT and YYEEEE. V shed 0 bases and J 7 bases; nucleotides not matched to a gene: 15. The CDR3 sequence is CASSLEPSWQGAGEQYF. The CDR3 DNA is TGTGCCAGCAGCTTGGAACCATCGTGGCAGGGGGCGGGGGAGCAGTACTTC. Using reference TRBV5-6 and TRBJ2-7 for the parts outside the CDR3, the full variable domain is DAGVTQSPTHLIKTRGQQVTLRCSPKSGHDTVSWYQQALGQGPQFIFQYYEEEERQRGNFPDRFSGHQFPNYSSELNVNALLLGDSALYLCASSLEPSWQGAGEQYFGPGTRLTVT.

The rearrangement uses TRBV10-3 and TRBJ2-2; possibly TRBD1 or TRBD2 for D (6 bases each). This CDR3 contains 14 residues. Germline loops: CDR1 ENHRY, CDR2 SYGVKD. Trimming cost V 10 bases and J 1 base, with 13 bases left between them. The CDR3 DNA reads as TGTGCCAGCCAGGAGGGGGTGAACACCGGGGAGCTGTTTTTT. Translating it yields CASQEGVNTGELFF.

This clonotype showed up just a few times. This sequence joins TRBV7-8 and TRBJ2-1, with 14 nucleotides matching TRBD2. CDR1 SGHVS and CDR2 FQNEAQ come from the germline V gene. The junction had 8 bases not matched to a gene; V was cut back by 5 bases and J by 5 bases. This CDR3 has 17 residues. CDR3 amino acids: CASSDRLAGGPDNEQFF. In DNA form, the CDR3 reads TGTGCCAGCAGCGACCGACTAGCGGGGGGGCCGGACAATGAGCAGTTCTTC. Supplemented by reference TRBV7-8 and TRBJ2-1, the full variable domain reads GAGVSQSPRYKVAKRGQDVALRCDPISGHVSLFWYQQALGQGPEFLTYFQNEAQLDKSGLPSDRFFAERPEGSVSTLKIQRTQQEDSAVYLCASSDRLAGGPDNEQFFGPGTRLTVL.

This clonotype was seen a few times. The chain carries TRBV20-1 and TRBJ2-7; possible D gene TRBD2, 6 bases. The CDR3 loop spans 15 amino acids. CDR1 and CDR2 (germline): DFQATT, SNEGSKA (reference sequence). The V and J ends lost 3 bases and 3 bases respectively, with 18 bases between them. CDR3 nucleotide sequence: TGCAGTGCTAGGGACGTGGAGGGACCGTACTACGAGCAGTACGTC. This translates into CSARDVEGPYYEQYV.

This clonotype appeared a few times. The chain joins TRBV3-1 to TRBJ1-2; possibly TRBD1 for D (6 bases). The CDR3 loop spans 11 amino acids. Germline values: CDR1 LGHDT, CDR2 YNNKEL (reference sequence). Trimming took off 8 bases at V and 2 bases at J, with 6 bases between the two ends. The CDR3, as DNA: TGTGCCAGCGGGACAAACTATGGCTACACCTTC. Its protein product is CASGTNYGYTF.

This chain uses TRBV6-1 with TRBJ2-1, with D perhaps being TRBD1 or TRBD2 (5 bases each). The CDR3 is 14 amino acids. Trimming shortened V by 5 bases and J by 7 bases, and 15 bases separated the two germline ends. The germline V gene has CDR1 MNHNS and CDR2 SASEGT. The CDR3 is CASSSGTEWNEQFF. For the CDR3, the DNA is TGTGCCAGCAGTTCCGGGACGGAATGGAATGAGCAGTTCTTC.